This record covers a single TCR beta chain. The antigen remains undetermined. This sample was included in a study of cytomegalovirus exposure and HLA in healthy donors. Study-wide background: Tens of millions of unique TCR sequences came from HLA-typed donors in an early release. The study placed roughly four fifths of its roughly 410 genotyped donors in the Caucasian-associated ancestry cluster. Regarding the study as a whole: Sequences of the TCR beta chain were said to predict the HLA-A and HLA-B alleles of most subjects accurately.

Despite likely unrecorded immune exposures, the donors were nominally healthy at the time of sampling. Germline V gene sequence: CDR1 SGDLS, CDR2 YYNGEE. Trimming left V 7 bases short and J 6 bases short, with 13 bases between. The CDR3 extends over 13 amino acids. The PCR employed 60 Vbeta primers together with 13 Jbeta primers. Measured with immunoSEQ multiplex PCR; TCRdb has only the in-frame clones, and not every one. The sample yields about 150,000 clones, approximately 74% seen once. Sequenced material: PBMCs. The receptor was isolated from a man younger than 35 in good health and CMV-seronegative. The V and J genes are TRBV9 and TRBJ2-2; TRBD1 is a possible D gene (5 bases). The CDR3 spells CASSPKGAGELFF. For the CDR3, the DNA is TGTGCCAGCTCACCGAAAGGGGCCGGGGAGCTGTTTTTT.